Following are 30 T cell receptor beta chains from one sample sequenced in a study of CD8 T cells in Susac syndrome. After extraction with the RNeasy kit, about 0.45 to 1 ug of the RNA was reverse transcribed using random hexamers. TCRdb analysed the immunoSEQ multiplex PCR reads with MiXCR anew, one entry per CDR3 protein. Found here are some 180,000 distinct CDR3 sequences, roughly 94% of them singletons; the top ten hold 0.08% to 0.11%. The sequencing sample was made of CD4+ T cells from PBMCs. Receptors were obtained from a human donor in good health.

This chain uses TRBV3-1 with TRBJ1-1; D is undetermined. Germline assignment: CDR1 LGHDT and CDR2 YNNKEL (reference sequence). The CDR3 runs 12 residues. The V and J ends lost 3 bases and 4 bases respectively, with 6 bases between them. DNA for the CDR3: TGTGCCAGCAGCCAGAGTACCACTGAAGCTTTCTTT. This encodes CASSQSTTEAFF.

DNA for the CDR3: TGTGCCAGCAGGTCTGACAGACCATGGGGCACTGAAGCTTTCTTT. This codes for CASRSDRPWGTEAFF. The gene calls are TRBV27 and TRBJ1-1; possible D gene TRBD1, 5 bases. CDR1 and CDR2 from the germline V gene are MNHEY and SMNVEV (reference sequence). V gave up 6 bases and J gave up 4 bases, with 18 bases separating them. The CDR3 sequence is 15 residues long.

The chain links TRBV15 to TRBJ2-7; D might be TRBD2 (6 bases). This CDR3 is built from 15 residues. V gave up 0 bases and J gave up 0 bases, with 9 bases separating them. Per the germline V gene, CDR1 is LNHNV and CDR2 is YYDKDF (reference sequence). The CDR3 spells CATSRDLASSYEQYF. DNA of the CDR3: TGTGCCACCAGCAGAGATCTAGCGAGCTCCTACGAGCAGTACTTC.

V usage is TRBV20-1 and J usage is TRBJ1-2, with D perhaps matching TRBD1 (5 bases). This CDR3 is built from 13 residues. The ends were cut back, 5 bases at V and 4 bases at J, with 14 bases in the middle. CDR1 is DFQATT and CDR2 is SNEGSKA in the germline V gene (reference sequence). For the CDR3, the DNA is TGCAGTGCTCTGACAGAGCCCAGCTATGGCTACACCTTC. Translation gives CSALTEPSYGYTF.

The CDR3 loop reads CASRPPGQETYGYTF. The CDR3 DNA is TGCGCCAGCAGGCCCCCGGGACAGGAGACTTATGGCTACACCTTC. The gene calls are TRBV5-1 and TRBJ1-2; 8 nucleotides line up with TRBD1. From germline, CDR1 is SGHRS and CDR2 YFSETQ. CDR3 length: 15 residues. The trim removed 5 bases at V and 5 bases at J, leaving 11 bases unmatched. Full variable domain (rest looked up from reference TRBV5-1 and TRBJ1-2): KAGVTQTPRYLIKTRGQQVTLSCSPISGHRSVSWYQQTPGQGLQFLFEYFSETQRNKGNFPGRFSGRQFSNSRSEMNVSTLELGDSALYLCASRPPGQETYGYTFGSGTRLTVV.

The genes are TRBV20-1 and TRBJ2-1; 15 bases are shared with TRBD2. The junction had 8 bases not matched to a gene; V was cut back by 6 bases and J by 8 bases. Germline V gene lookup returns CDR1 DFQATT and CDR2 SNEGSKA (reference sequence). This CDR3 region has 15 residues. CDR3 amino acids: CSALRGLAGGYEQFF. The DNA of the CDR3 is TGCAGTGCCCTGCGGGGACTAGCGGGAGGCTATGAGCAGTTCTTC.

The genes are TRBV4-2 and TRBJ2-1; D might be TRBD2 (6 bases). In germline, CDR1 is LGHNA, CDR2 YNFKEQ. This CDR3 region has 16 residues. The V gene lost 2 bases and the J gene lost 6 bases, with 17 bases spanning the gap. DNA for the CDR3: TGTGCCAGCAGCCAATTCCTCGGGAGTCTTCCCAATGAGCAGTTCTTC. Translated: CASSQFLGSLPNEQFF.

CDR3 in DNA: TGTGCCAGCAGCCCCGGACAGGGAGTTTCCGGGGAGCTGTTTTTT. Residues: CASSPGQGVSGELFF. V is TRBV7-3 and J is TRBJ2-2; 8 nucleotides match TRBD1. Germline values: CDR1 SGHTA, CDR2 FQGTGA. V dropped 5 bases and J dropped 6; count of bases not matched to a gene: 8. This CDR3 spans 15 amino acids.

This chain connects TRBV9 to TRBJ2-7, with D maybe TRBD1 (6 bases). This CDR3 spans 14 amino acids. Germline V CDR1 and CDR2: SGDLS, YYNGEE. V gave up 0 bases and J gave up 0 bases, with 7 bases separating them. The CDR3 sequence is CASSVDRDSYEQYF. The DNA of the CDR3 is TGTGCCAGCAGCGTAGACAGGGACTCCTACGAGCAGTACTTC.

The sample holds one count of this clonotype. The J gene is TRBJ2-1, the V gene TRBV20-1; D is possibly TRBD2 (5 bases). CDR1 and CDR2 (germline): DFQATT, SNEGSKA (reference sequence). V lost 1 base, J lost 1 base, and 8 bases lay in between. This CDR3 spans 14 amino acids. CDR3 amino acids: CSARGRLSYNEQFF. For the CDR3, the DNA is TGCAGTGCTAGAGGTAGACTATCCTACAATGAGCAGTTCTTC.

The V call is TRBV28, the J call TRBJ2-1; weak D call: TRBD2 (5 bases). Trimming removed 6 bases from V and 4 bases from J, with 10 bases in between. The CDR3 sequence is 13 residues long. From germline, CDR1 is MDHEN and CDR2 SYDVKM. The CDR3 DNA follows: TGTGCCAGCAGGAGGACGGGATACAATGAGCAGTTCTTC. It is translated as CASRRTGYNEQFF.

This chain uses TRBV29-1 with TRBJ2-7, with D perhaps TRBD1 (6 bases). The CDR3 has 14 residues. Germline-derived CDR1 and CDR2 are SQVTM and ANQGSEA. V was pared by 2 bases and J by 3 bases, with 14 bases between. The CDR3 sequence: CSVERQAPDYEQYF. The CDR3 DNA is TGCAGCGTTGAACGACAGGCCCCCGACTACGAGCAGTACTTC.

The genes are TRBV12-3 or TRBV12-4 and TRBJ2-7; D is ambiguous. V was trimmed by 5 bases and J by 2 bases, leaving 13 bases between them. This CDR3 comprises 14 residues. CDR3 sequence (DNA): TGTGCCAGCAGTATACGTTCACCTCCCTACGAGCAGTACTTC. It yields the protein CASSIRSPPYEQYF.

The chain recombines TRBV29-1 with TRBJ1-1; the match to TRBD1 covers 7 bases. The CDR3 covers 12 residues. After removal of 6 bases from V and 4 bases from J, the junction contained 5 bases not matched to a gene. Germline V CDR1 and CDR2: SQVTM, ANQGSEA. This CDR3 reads CSVVRGFTEAFF. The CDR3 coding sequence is TGCAGCGTCGTCAGGGGGTTCACTGAAGCTTTCTTT. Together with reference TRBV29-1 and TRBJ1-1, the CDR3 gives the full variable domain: SAVISQKPSRDICQRGTSLTIQCQVDSQVTMMFWYRQQPGQSLTLIATANQGSEATYESGFVIDKFPISRPNLTFSTLTVSNMSPEDSSIYLCSVVRGFTEAFFGQGTRLTVV.

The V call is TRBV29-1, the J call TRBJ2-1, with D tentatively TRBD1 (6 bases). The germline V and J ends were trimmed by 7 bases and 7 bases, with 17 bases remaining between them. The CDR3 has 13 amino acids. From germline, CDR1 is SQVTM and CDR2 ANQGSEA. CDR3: CSGGHRSMNEQFF. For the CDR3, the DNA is TGCAGCGGGGGACACAGGTCGATGAATGAGCAGTTCTTC.

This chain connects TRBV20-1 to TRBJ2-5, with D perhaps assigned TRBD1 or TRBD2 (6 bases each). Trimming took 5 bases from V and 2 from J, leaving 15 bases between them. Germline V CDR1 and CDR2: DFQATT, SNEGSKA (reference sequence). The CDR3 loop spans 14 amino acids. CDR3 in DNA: TGCAGTGCTGCGGTAGGGGGGATACAAGAGACCCAGTACTTC. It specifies CSAAVGGIQETQYF.

DNA of the CDR3: TGCAGTGCTTACAGGGGGCTTTCGGATGAGCAGTTCTTC. Translated: CSAYRGLSDEQFF. V usage is TRBV20-1 and J usage is TRBJ2-1, with TRBD1 matching over 9 bases. The CDR3 loop spans 13 amino acids. V dropped 5 bases and J dropped 8; count of bases not matched to a gene: 7. Germline V gene lookup returns CDR1 DFQATT and CDR2 SNEGSKA (reference sequence).

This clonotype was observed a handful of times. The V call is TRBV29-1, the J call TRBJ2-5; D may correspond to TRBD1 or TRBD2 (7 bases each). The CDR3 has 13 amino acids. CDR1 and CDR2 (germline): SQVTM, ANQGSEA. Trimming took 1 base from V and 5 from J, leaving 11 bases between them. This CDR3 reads CSVEGQGGETQYF. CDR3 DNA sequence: TGCAGCGTTGAAGGGCAGGGGGGGGAGACCCAGTACTTC.

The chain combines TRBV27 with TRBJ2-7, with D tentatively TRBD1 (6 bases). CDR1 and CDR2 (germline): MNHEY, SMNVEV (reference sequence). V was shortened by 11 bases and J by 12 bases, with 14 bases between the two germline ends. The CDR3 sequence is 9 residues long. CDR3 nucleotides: TGTGCCCGTTTACAGGGACGGTACTTC. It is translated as CARLQGRYF.

CDR3 protein: CSARGAGGAKNIQYF. In DNA form, the CDR3 reads TGCAGTGCCCGAGGAGCGGGGGGGGCCAAAAACATTCAGTACTTC. The V call is TRBV20-1, the J call TRBJ2-4; TRBD2 matches 10 bases. The CDR3 is 15 residues long. Trimming at V came to 6 bases and at J to 1 base, leaving 6 bases not matched to a gene. Germline CDR1 DFQATT, CDR2 SNEGSKA (reference sequence).

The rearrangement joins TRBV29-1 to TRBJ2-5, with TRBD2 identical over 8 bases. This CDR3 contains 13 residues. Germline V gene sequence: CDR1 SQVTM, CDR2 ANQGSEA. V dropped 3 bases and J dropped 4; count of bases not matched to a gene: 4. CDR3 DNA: TGCAGCGTTGATGACGGGAGGGGAGAGACCCAGTACTTC. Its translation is CSVDDGRGETQYF.

The CDR3 region has the DNA TGTGCCAGCAGCGTAGGAGGACAGGGATCCTACAATGAGCAGTTCTTC. Translation: CASSVGGQGSYNEQFF. The J gene is TRBJ2-1, the V gene TRBV9; TRBD1 aligns across 8 bases. V trimming: 0 bases; J trimming: 1 base; junction bases outside the gene matches: 3. The length of the CDR3 is 16 residues. Germline V gives CDR1 SGDLS, CDR2 YYNGEE.

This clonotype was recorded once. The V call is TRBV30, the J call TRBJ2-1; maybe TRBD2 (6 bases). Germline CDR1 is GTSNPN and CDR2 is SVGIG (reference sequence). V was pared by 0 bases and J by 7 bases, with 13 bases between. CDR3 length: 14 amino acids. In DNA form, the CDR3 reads TGTGCCTGGAGTGTAGGGAGGAGGGGAAATGAGCAGTTCTTC. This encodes CAWSVGRRGNEQFF.

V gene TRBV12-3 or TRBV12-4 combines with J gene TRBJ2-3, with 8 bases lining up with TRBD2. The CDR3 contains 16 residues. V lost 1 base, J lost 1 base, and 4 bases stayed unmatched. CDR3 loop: CASSLGSTSGTDTQYF. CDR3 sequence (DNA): TGTGCCAGCAGTTTAGGGTCGACTAGCGGCACAGATACGCAGTATTTT.

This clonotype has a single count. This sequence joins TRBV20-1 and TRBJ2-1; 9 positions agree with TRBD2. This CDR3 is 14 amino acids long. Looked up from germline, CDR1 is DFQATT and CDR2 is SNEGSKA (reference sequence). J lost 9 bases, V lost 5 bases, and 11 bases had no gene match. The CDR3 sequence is CSAGLAGIATEQFF. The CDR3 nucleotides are TGCAGTGCTGGCCTAGCGGGAATCGCGACTGAGCAGTTCTTC.

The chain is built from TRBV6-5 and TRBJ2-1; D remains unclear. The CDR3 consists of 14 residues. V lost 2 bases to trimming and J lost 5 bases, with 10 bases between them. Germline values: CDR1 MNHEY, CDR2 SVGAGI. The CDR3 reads CASSYVVSDNEQFF. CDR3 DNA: TGTGCCAGCAGTTACGTTGTTTCCGACAATGAGCAGTTCTTC.

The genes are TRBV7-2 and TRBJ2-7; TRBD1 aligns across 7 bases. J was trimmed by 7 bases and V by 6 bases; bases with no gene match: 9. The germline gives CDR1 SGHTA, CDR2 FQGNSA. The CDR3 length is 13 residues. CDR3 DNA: TGTGCCAGCAGTTTGGACAGGCTTCGGGAGCAGTACTTC. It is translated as CASSLDRLREQYF.

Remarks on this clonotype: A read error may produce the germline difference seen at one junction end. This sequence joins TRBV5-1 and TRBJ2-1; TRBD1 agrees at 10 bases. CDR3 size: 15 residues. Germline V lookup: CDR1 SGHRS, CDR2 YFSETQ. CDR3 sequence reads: CASSSGQGSFNEQFF. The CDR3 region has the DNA TGCGCCAGCAGCTCGGGACAGGGGTCCTTCAATGAGCAGTTCTTC.

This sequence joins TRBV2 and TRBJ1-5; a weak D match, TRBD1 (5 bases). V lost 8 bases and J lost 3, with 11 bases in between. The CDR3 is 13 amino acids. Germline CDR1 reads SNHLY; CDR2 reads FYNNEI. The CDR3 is CASRRGPNQPQHF. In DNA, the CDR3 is TGTGCCAGCCGTCGGGGCCCCAATCAGCCCCAGCATTTT.

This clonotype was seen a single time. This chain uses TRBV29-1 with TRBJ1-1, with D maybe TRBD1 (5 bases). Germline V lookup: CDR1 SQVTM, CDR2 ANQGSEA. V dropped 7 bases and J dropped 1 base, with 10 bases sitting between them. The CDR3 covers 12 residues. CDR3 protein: CSGRDWNTEAFF. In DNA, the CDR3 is TGCAGCGGGCGGGACTGGAACACTGAAGCTTTCTTT.